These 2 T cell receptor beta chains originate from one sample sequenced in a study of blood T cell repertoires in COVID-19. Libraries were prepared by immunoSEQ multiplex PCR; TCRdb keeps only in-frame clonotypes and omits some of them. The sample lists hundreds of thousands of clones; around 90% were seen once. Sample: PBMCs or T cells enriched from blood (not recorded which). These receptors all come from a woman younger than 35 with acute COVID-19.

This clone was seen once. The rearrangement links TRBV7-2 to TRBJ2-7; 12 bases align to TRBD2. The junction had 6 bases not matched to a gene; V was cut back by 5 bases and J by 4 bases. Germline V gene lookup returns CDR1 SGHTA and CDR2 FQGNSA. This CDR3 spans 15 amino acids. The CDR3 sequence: CASSSGLAGIYEQYF. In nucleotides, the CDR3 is TGTGCCAGCAGCAGCGGACTAGCGGGAATATACGAGCAGTACTTC.

CDR3 DNA sequence: TGTGCCAGCTGGAAAAGAGCGGGAGGCTACACCTTC. This sequence encodes CASWKRAGGYTF. The chain recombines TRBV27 with TRBJ1-2; D not certain. Trimming cost V 8 bases and J 8 bases, with 15 bases left between them. This CDR3 comprises 12 residues. CDR1 is MNHEY and CDR2 is SMNVEV in the germline V gene (reference sequence).